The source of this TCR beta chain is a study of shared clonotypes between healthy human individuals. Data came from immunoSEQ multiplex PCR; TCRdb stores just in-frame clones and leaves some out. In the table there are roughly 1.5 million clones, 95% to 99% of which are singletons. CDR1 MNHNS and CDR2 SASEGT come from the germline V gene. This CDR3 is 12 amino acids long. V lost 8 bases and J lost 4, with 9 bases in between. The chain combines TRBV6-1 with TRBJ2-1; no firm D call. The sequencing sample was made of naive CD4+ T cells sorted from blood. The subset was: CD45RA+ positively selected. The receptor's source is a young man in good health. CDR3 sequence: CASRRAYNEQFF. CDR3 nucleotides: TGTGCCAGCCGTCGGGCGTACAATGAGCAGTTCTTC.